This entry is about one T cell receptor (beta chain). The antigen is unknown. This sample is drawn from a study of cytomegalovirus exposure and HLA in healthy donors. Whole-study findings and limits: In an earlier analysis, most TCR beta V segments were productive about 87% or about 30% of the time. The majority of TCR sequences were rare, yet some public TCRs appeared in many donors.

Looked up from germline, CDR1 is SGHNT and CDR2 is YENEEA. The CDR3 loop spans 18 amino acids. Trimming removed 3 bases from V and 0 bases from J; junction bases left unmatched: 6. PCR amplification relied on 60 Vbeta primers (plus 13 Jbeta primers). Data came from immunoSEQ multiplex PCR; TCRdb stores just in-frame clones and leaves some out. The table includes some 140,000 clones, approximately 82% detected once. Sequenced: PBMCs. The sequence was collected from a man in his forties in good health and CMV-seronegative. V and J are TRBV11-3 and TRBJ2-1, with 12 bases lining up with TRBD2. Here the CDR3 DNA reads TGTGCCAGCAGCTTTCCTAGCGGGGGGGGAAGCTCCTACAATGAGCAGTTCTTC. It encodes CASSFPSGGGSSYNEQFF.